These 19 T cell receptor beta chains were all obtained from the same sample, sequenced in a study of cytomegalovirus exposure and HLA in healthy donors. The PCR contained 60 Vbeta and 13 Jbeta primers. Method: immunoSEQ multiplex PCR; TCRdb's copy keeps in-frame clones and lacks some. The sample consists of over 150,000 clones, more than 75% of them appearing once. The sequencing input was PBMCs. The receptor source for this set is a girl between 10 and 17 years old in good health and CMV-seropositive.

This clone was observed a single time. The chain joins TRBV18 to TRBJ2-7, with a tentative D call TRBD2 (5 bases). CDR1 is KGHSH, CDR2 LQKENI, per germline. The V gene lost 6 bases and the J gene lost 4 bases, with 19 bases spanning the gap. This CDR3 has 15 amino acids. The chain's CDR3 is CASSPGSRASYEQYF. The CDR3 nucleotides are TGTGCCAGCTCGCCGGGGTCGCGAGCGTCTTACGAGCAGTACTTC.

V gene TRBV7-2 combines with J gene TRBJ1-2, with D unclear. The germline V and J ends were trimmed by 5 bases and 8 bases, with 18 bases remaining between them. The CDR3 consists of 14 residues. Germline assignment: CDR1 SGHTA and CDR2 FQGNSA. CDR3 residues: CASSPRTLNIGYTF. The CDR3 coding sequence is TGTGCCAGCAGCCCCCGGACTTTAAATATAGGCTACACCTTC.

This chain uses TRBV5-1 with TRBJ2-5; 15 bases agree with TRBD2. V lost 4 bases, J lost 5 bases, and 6 bases stayed unmatched. The germline gives CDR1 SGHRS, CDR2 YFSETQ. This CDR3 is 16 amino acids long. The CDR3 bases are TGCGCCAGCAGCCGAGGACTAGCGGGGGGGATGGAGACCCAGTACTTC. It translates to CASSRGLAGGMETQYF. Full variable domain (remainder filled in from reference TRBV5-1 and TRBJ2-5): KAGVTQTPRYLIKTRGQQVTLSCSPISGHRSVSWYQQTPGQGLQFLFEYFSETQRNKGNFPGRFSGRQFSNSRSEMNVSTLELGDSALYLCASSRGLAGGMETQYFGPGTRLLVL.

This clone showed up just a few times. This rearrangement joins TRBV25-1 to TRBJ1-1; 9 bases are shared with TRBD1. The junction had 0 bases not matched to a gene; V was cut back by 1 base and J by 0 bases. The CDR3 loop spans 15 amino acids. Germline V CDR1 and CDR2: MGHDK, SYGVNS. This chain's CDR3 is CASSEWDRVNTEAFF. The CDR3 DNA reads as TGTGCCAGCAGTGAATGGGACAGGGTGAACACTGAAGCTTTCTTT.

This chain connects TRBV5-1 to TRBJ2-5; D remains unclear. The CDR3 is 14 residues long. Germline loops: CDR1 SGHRS, CDR2 YFSETQ. Trimming took off 2 bases at V and 0 bases at J, with 8 bases between the two ends. The CDR3 is CASSFFSNQETQYF. The CDR3 DNA is TGCGCCAGCAGCTTTTTTAGCAACCAAGAGACCCAGTACTTC.

This chain connects TRBV30 to TRBJ1-4, with 9 positions matching TRBD1. The germline V gene has CDR1 GTSNPN and CDR2 SVGIG (reference sequence). J gave up 5 bases and V 5 bases, and 6 bases lay outside the gene matches. CDR3 size: 14 residues. CDR3 loop: CAWGPGTGNEKLFF. Here the CDR3 DNA reads TGTGCCTGGGGACCCGGGACAGGGAATGAAAAACTGTTTTTT.

V usage is TRBV2 and J usage is TRBJ2-5; 15 positions match TRBD2. The V gene's germline CDR1 is SNHLY and CDR2 FYNNEI. V was clipped by 5 bases and J by 3 bases; unmatched bases: 10. This CDR3 spans 18 amino acids. CDR3 residues: CASSTGTSGGYGKETQYF. CDR3 in DNA: TGTGCCAGCAGTACTGGGACTAGCGGGGGGTACGGGAAAGAGACCCAGTACTTC.

The CDR3 is CASSDRGTTGELFF. DNA for the CDR3: TGTGCCAGTTCGGACAGGGGGACCACCGGGGAGCTGTTTTTT. The chain employs TRBV28 and TRBJ2-2; 10 nucleotides align to TRBD1. With 9 bases clipped from V and 4 bases from J, the junction kept 5 bases outside the gene matches. The germline V gene encodes CDR1 MDHEN and CDR2 SYDVKM. The CDR3 consists of 14 residues.

This clone was detected once. The gene calls are TRBV9 and TRBJ2-3, with D possibly being TRBD2 (5 bases). The CDR3 runs 15 residues. V was pared by 5 bases and J by 1 base, with 14 bases between. Per germline, CDR1 SGDLS and CDR2 YYNGEE. This CDR3 reads CASRPLAFRTDTQYF. The CDR3 DNA reads TGTGCCAGCAGACCGTTAGCGTTTCGCACAGATACGCAGTATTTT.

V and J are TRBV6-6 and TRBJ1-1; D gene unclear. Germline CDR1 MNHNY, CDR2 SVGAGI (reference sequence). The V and J ends lost 6 bases and 6 bases respectively, with 17 bases between them. This CDR3 is 14 amino acids long. The CDR3 reads CASSPRGLLPEAFF. The CDR3 DNA sequence: TGTGCCAGCAGCCCAAGAGGGTTGTTGCCTGAAGCTTTCTTT.

The DNA for the CDR3 is TGTGCCAGCAGCTTCCGTCGGGGGTTCGAGCAGTACTTC. Translated, it gives CASSFRRGFEQYF. The chain employs TRBV11-2 and TRBJ2-5, with D perhaps TRBD2 (6 bases). With the DNA end fitting TRBJ2-7 better, the J assignment may be wrong. The CDR3 contains 13 residues. The germline V gene has CDR1 SGHAT and CDR2 FQNNGV.

This chain joins TRBV28 and TRBJ2-3; D is ambiguous. Trimming removed 3 bases at V and 2 bases at J, with 9 bases between. There are 14 residues in the CDR3. CDR1 is MDHEN and CDR2 is SYDVKM in the germline V gene. The CDR3, as DNA: TGTGCCAGCAGTTTTTTGTCCATCACAGATACGCAGTATTTT. It is translated as CASSFLSITDTQYF.

This clone was counted between two and nine times. V gene TRBV6-5 combines with J gene TRBJ1-2; 9 bases map to TRBD1. Trimming cost V 6 bases and J 10 bases; bases outside gene matches: 9. The CDR3 spans 13 residues. Germline V gene data show CDR1 as MNHEY and CDR2 as SVGAGI. For the CDR3, the DNA is TGTGCCAGCAGCCAGGTTAGACAGGGGGACTACACCTTC. Protein: CASSQVRQGDYTF.

This clone was counted only a few times. This sequence joins TRBV5-1 and TRBJ2-3; 8 nucleotides agree with TRBD1. V gave up 0 bases and J gave up 2 bases; unmatched junction bases: 2. Germline V lookup: CDR1 SGHRS, CDR2 YFSETQ. The CDR3 is 15 residues long. The CDR3 DNA sequence: TGCGCCAGCAGCTTGGGACAGGGGCACACAGATACGCAGTATTTT. It translates to CASSLGQGHTDTQYF.

The gene calls are TRBV28 and TRBJ1-1, with D unresolved. Looked up from germline, CDR1 is MDHEN and CDR2 is SYDVKM. Trimming shortened V by 6 bases and J by 1 base, and 15 bases separated the two germline ends. This CDR3 contains 15 residues. This CDR3 reads CASSLSGVGNTEAFF. CDR3 DNA sequence: TGTGCCAGCAGCCTCAGCGGGGTAGGGAACACTGAAGCTTTCTTT.

V gene TRBV9 combines with J gene TRBJ2-3; a possible D gene is TRBD2 (7 bases). Trimming left V 0 bases short and J 2 bases short, with 16 bases between. Germline V gene sequence: CDR1 SGDLS, CDR2 YYNGEE. The CDR3 has 17 residues. The CDR3 DNA is TGTGCCAGCAGCGTAGGGCTCTGGGAGGGACACACAGATACGCAGTATTTT. Amino acids: CASSVGLWEGHTDTQYF.

The chain's CDR3 is CAWSVGTGGSQPQHF. The CDR3 DNA follows: TGTGCCTGGAGTGTCGGGACAGGGGGATCCCAGCCCCAGCATTTT. The J gene is TRBJ1-5, the V gene TRBV30, with TRBD1 matching 11 bases. The germline V gene encodes CDR1 GTSNPN and CDR2 SVGIG (reference sequence). This CDR3 is built from 15 residues. The junction had 5 bases not matched to a gene; V was cut back by 0 bases and J by 7 bases.

The rearrangement uses TRBV28 and TRBJ1-2; 7 bases are a match to TRBD1. Germline assignment: CDR1 MDHEN and CDR2 SYDVKM. Losses at the gene ends were 4 bases for V and 5 bases for J; bases not matched to a gene: 7. This CDR3 comprises 14 residues. The CDR3 reads CASSSAGTDYGYTF. The CDR3 nucleotides are TGTGCCAGCAGTTCGGCAGGGACAGATTATGGCTACACCTTC.

The gene calls are TRBV5-1 and TRBJ2-1, with TRBD2 matching 11 bases. The germline V gene has CDR1 SGHRS and CDR2 YFSETQ. The V gene end was trimmed by 2 bases and the J gene end by 14 bases; junction bases not matched to a gene: 9. The CDR3 is 14 amino acids. CDR3 nucleotide sequence: TGCGCCAGCAGCTTAACTAGCGGGGGTATGTTGAAGTTCTTC. This sequence encodes CASSLTSGGMLKFF.